This T cell receptor (beta chain) was captured in a study of T-cell memory formation after mild COVID-19. The CDR3 totals 13 residues. Per the germline V gene, CDR1 is SGHRS and CDR2 is YFSETQ. V lost 4 bases to trimming and J lost 6 bases, with 14 bases between them. MiXCR, applied by TCRdb to the 5' RACE reads, yields one record per CDR3 protein. The sample carries 250,000 or so distinct CDR3 sequences, roughly a tenth recorded once. A few counts support this clonotype. The source material was PBMCs or a T cell subset sorted from them (not recorded which). The genes are TRBV5-1 and TRBJ2-7; no reliable D call. The sequence was obtained from a man in his late teens or twenties who had mild COVID-19 (a few samples of this study predate the infection). Cell type and time point are not known. The CDR3 loop is CASSLGVGPEQYF. The DNA of the CDR3 is TGCGCCAGCAGCCTCGGAGTGGGCCCCGAGCAGTACTTC. Full variable domain (rest looked up from reference TRBV5-1 and TRBJ2-7): KAGVTQTPRYLIKTRGQQVTLSCSPISGHRSVSWYQQTPGQGLQFLFEYFSETQRNKGNFPGRFSGRQFSNSRSEMNVSTLELGDSALYLCASSLGVGPEQYFGPGTRLTVT.